This T cell receptor beta chain appears in the sequencing data of a study of cytomegalovirus exposure and HLA in healthy donors listed by TCRdb under 2017. Study-wide context: According to an earlier analysis of around 600 of the donors, about 170 million T cells yielded 95 million to 140 million unique TCR beta sequences and 276 Gb of sequence data. An early release that covered about 600 HLA-typed donors contained approximately 320 gigabases of sequencing data and tens of millions of unique TCR sequences. Of the roughly 400 genotyped donors, approximately 83% fell in the genetic ancestry cluster associated with self-reported Caucasian donors. The study was designed to test whether signatures of past pathogen exposure could be identified by cataloging public T cell receptors. The T cell repertoires of 670 or so subjects were profiled by immunosequencing and related to cytomegalovirus serostatus. In addition to the first cohort of roughly 670 subjects, a separate validation cohort of 120 different subjects was used. High-throughput TCR immunosequencing, statistical association of individual TCRs with disease status, and machine learning were combined to predict cytomegalovirus infection status. A later analysis re-examined previously published TCR beta repertoires from roughly 650 donors and added high-resolution HLA genotyping to investigate patterns of TCR occurrence. Rather than drawing on any new phenotypic data, the later analysis identified candidate immune exposures from TCR beta sequences and the way those sequences occurred across donors. An earlier analysis of some 500 of the donors used high-throughput TCR beta sequencing to judge whether each TCR beta V gene segment behaved as functional or pseudogenic. Donor age, sex, ethnicity and CMV serostatus were compiled together with the repertoire data. A later genetic analysis used genome-wide SNP genotypes for 398 of the 666 donors, treating that subset as a discovery cohort. All discovery cohort repertoires had been generated using a single sequencing platform. HLA typing included class I and class II loci at four-digit resolution. The number of donors typed differed by locus, with 629-630 for A, B, C, DRB1 and DQB1, roughly 520 for DQA1, approximately 570 for DPA1, and around 450 for DPB1. Because of strong linkage in the cohort, roughly five DR-DQ haplotypes were treated as single units for association and clustering. Among a few hundred genotyped donors of the cohort, an average of about 240,000 unique TCR beta nucleotide sequences were sequenced per donor, 15% to 20% of them non-productive.

Receptors were amplified or captured by the immunoSEQ multiplex PCR assay. For the multiplex PCR, a mixture combining 60 forward primers for TCR Vbeta segments and 13 reverse primers for TCR Jbeta segments was used. Amplification of the CDR3 region of rearranged TCR beta genes was performed with a multiplex PCR assay on genomic DNA. The amplified TCR beta libraries were sequenced on the Illumina HiSeq System as 87-base-pair reads. The paper's processing steps were these. Across the 700 or so repertoires, a later analysis counted 75 million to 90 million unique TCR beta chains, around 11 million of which were shared by at least two donors. Raw reads were error-corrected and collapsed into unique sequences by a nearest-neighbor algorithm in which closely related sequences were merged to remove PCR and sequencing errors. To assign V, D and J gene segments, CDR3 sequences were aligned to IMGT reference sequences. For a sequence to be retained, at least a six-nucleotide match to both a V gene segment and a J gene segment was required. A rearrangement was called productive if the CDR3 had no stop codons and remained in frame with V and J, and every other rearrangement was called non-productive. CDR3 was defined according to IMGT convention as the region running from the second conserved V-encoded cysteine to the conserved J-encoded phenylalanine. The earlier analysis of 587 of the donors excluded any sequence lacking an unambiguous match to a single V gene segment. In an earlier analysis of approximately 500 of the donors, a V segment was called functional when productive rearrangements were above 56.7%, and segregating when the standard deviation between donors exceeded 5%. A statistical classification framework was built to diagnose cytomegalovirus status from the catalog of TCR beta chain sequences. V and J gene assignment, in a later analysis, came from comparing TCR nucleotide sequences with IMGT/GENE-DB human TR gene sequences. The TCRdist pipeline was used in a later analysis to assign CDR3 sequences and most-parsimonious VDJ recombination scenarios. In a later analysis, each TCR beta chain was defined by its CDR3 amino acid sequence together with its V-gene family, and reads lacking a unique V-gene family were excluded. In a later analysis, 450 to 600 highly shared, low-generation-probability nucleotide sequences were removed to address suspected cross-contamination and a sequencing artifact. In a later analysis, a clonal expansion index was calculated for each public chain from normalized within-repertoire ranks of inferred template counts. In a later analysis, generation probabilities were computed using a VDJ recombination model fitted to out-of-frame rearrangements, and the results were checked against IGoR. In a later analysis, hypergeometric tests were used to score TCR-TCR, TCR-HLA and TCR-CMV co-occurrence, with a repertoire-size bias correction applied to TCR pairs. A later analysis estimated false discovery rates by permuting HLA or CMV assignments 20 times. In a later analysis, co-occurring TCRs were grouped using DBSCAN, with TCRdist sequence similarity added in when clustering inside HLA-allele-positive subsets. Repertoires with fewer than 30,000 or more than 120,000 public chains, plus five repertoires with anomalous nucleotide sharing, were excluded from co-occurrence clustering. Drawn from immuneACCESS, this table holds only the in-frame rearrangements with V and J called that TCRdb kept. Clones are partly lost; checked studies trace under half to an unresolved V gene and leave the rest unexplained. D and trimming come from the DNA, and the V and J calls and clone size come from that table. Here the sample has approximately 110,000 clones; almost 70% occur a single time. Of the sample, 3.2% falls within the top ten clones.

The cohort comprised 710 or so healthy bone marrow donors. At the time of sampling, every cohort member was nominally healthy, though immune exposures that went unrecorded were likely present. The donor tested CMV seronegative, placing the donor among the approximately 400 seronegative members of the cohort. A peripheral blood sample was provided by each donor, and peripheral blood mononuclear cells were used for TCR beta sequencing. The Qiagen DNeasy Blood Extraction Kit was used to extract genomic DNA from the blood cell samples. With regard to this clone: It lacks a known antigen. No much larger clone exists at a distance of one base, and base qualities are not known.

At the junction V is shortened by 5 bases and J by 2 bases, with 10 bases in between. The CDR3 numbers 14 residues from cysteine through phenylalanine. Of all the DNA, just the CDR3 is kept, 42 bases in frame from base 1. CDR1 is given as SGHNT and CDR2 as YENEEA, both from the germline V gene. Results and caveats for the whole study, not just this receptor: Some IMGT-functional V segments, including TRBV6-2 and TRBV6-3, could not be told apart with the 87-base-pair reads, so those segments were excluded. In a later analysis, HLA-associated TCR beta chains showed more clonal expansion and lower generation probabilities than non-associated chains that were equally common. A few of the identified cytomegalovirus-associated TCR beta chains were confirmed in vitro to be specific for cytomegalovirus antigens. A later genetic analysis reported fewer N-insertions in productive TCRs among donors in an Asian-associated ancestry cluster than the approximately 700-donor mean. The cohort was sequenced for TCR beta chains only, and without alpha or paired-chain data the features that could be detected were limited. A cluster of highly shared sequence variants was judged likely to represent a technical artifact of the sequencing pipeline. CMV serostatus was the only immune exposure information available for the cohort. A later analysis associated 17,000 or so TCR beta sequences with specific HLA alleles at a false discovery rate of 0.05. Strong co-occurrence of HLA alleles, especially DR and DQ, made assigning TCR associations to individual alleles difficult. It was suggested by the authors that the approach could potentially be generalized to other disease states and immunological phenotypes. The study listed 164 TCR beta chains as associated with cytomegalovirus. In both the original and validation cohorts, the classifier was reported to diagnose cytomegalovirus status with high specificity and sensitivity. In a later analysis, several top co-occurrence clusters were reported to appear linked to parvovirus B19, influenza, CMV and Epstein-Barr virus. Most TCR sequences were seen in very few donors, while some public TCRs were found in many individuals. Most CMV-associated TCR beta chains appeared to be HLA-restricted in a later analysis, and the HLA associations seemed to be driven largely by CMV exposure. An association between a missense DCLRE1C variant and V-gene and J-gene trimming of TCR beta chains was found in a later genetic analysis and replicated in an independent cohort. In an earlier analysis of around 600 of the donors, most TCR beta V segments appeared in productive rearrangements about 87% or about 30% of the time, broadly matching IMGT annotations. In a later analysis, the rate of TCR association differed among HLA loci, with DRB1 alleles having the most associated TCRs and HLA-C alleles having the fewest. Sequencing depth was assumed to be roughly uniform across donors in the presence/absence analyses, though that assumption may not hold. Correlated functional status among segregating V segments might reflect linkage disequilibrium, but an unknown experimental factor could not be ruled out. Fewer than 20 rarely observed V segments, including chromosome 9 orphons, were excluded from the earlier analysis of several hundred of the donors because counts were too low. A further reported finding was that TCR beta sequences accurately predicted the HLA-A and HLA-B alleles for most subjects in the first cohort. Because some donors lacked HLA typing at each locus, the association tests relied only on the typed subset.

Sequencing was done on a sample of PBMCs. This sequence uses TRBV11-3 and TRBJ1-3; a weak D assignment points to TRBD1 (5 bases agree). This receptor was taken from a man aged 25 to 40 in good health and CMV-seronegative. The CDR3 region: CASSVDSAGNTIYF. At the DNA level, the sequence is TGTGCCAGCAGCGTTGACAGTGCTGGAAACACCATATATTTT.